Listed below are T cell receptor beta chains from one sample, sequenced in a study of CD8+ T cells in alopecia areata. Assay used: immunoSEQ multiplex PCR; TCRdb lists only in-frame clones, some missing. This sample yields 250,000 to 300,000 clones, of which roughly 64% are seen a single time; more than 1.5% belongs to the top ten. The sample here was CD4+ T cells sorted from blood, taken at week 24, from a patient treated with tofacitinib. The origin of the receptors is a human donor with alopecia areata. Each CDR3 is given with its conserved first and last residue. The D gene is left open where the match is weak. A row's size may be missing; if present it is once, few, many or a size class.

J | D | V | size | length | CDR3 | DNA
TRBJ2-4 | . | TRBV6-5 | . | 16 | CASSYSGGLAKNIQYF | TGTGCCAGCAGTTACTCTGGGGGGCTGGCCAAAAACATTCAGTACTTC
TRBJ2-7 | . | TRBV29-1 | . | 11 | CSVGVRGEQYF | TGCAGCGTGGGGGTGAGGGGCGAGCAGTACTTC
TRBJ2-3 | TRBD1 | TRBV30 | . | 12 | CAWTGGEDTQYF | TGTGCCTGGACAGGGGGCGAGGATACGCAGTATTTT
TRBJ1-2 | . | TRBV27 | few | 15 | CASSFEGHLVWGYTF | TGTGCCAGCAGTTTTGAGGGGCATTTGGTCTGGGGCTACACCTTC
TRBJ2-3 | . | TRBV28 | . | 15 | CASSLRLPRTDTQYF | TGTGCCAGCAGTTTAAGACTCCCCCGGACAGATACGCAGTATTTT
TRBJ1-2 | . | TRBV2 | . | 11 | CASLLGYGYTF | TGTGCCAGCCTTTTAGGCTATGGCTACACCTTC
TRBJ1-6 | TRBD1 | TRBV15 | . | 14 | CATSRGQGESPLHF | TGTGCCACCAGCAGAGGACAGGGCGAGTCCCCCCTCCACTTT
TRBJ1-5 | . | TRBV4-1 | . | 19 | CASSQAVSQGGRRGQPQHF | TGCGCCAGCAGCCAAGCGGTTTCCCAGGGAGGCCGGAGGGGTCAGCCCCAGCATTTT
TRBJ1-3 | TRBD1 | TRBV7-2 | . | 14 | CASRLNRGGNTIYF | TGTGCCAGCAGATTAAACAGGGGCGGAAACACCATATATTTT
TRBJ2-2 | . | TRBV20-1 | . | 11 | CSAPTTGELFF | TGCAGTGCCCCCACGACCGGGGAGCTGTTTTTT
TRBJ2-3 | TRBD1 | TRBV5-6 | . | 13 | CASRTTGTDTQYF | TGTGCCAGCAGGACGACAGGGACAGATACGCAGTATTTT
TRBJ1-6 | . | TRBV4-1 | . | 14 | CASSQGVWNSPLHF | TGCGCCAGCAGCCAAGGGGTGTGGAATTCACCCCTCCACTTT
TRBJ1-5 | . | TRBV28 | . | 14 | CASSFAGNNQPQHF | TGTGCCAGCAGTTTCGCAGGGAACAATCAGCCCCAGCATTTT
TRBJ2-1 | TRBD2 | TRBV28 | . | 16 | CASSFMGGSSYNEQFF | TGTGCCAGCAGTTTTATGGGGGGGAGCTCCTACAATGAGCAGTTCTTC
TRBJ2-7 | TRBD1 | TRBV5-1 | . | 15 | CASSLSGQGLGEQYF | TGCGCCAGCAGCTTGTCTGGACAGGGCCTCGGGGAGCAGTACTTC
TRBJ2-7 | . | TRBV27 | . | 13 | CASRIYTSDEQYF | TGTGCCAGCCGGATATACACCTCGGACGAGCAGTACTTC
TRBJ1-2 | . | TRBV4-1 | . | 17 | CASSQPRAGTGKDGYTF | TGCGCCAGCAGCCAACCCAGGGCAGGGACCGGGAAGGATGGCTACACCTTC
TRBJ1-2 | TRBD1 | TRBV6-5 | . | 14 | CASSYEGQNYGYTF | TGTGCCAGCAGTTACGAGGGACAGAACTATGGCTACACCTTC
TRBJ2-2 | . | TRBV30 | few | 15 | CAWSVQGRRTGELFF | TGTGCCTGGAGTGTACAAGGGAGGAGGACCGGGGAGCTGTTTTTT
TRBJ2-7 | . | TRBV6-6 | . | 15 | CASSYPSRSSYEQYF | TGTGCCAGCAGTTACCCCTCCAGGAGCTCCTACGAGCAGTACTTC
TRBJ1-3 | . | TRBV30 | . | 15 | CAWTSGISSGNTIYF | TGTGCCTGGACTTCGGGGATTAGCTCTGGAAACACCATATATTTT
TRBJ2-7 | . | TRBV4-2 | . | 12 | CASSAGRYEQYF | TGTGCCAGCAGCGCAGGGAGGTACGAGCAGTACTTC
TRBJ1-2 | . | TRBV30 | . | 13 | CAWSVMTRRGYTF | TGTGCCTGGAGTGTAATGACTCGGCGGGGCTACACCTTC
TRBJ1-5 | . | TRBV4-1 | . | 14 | CASSQVQVNQPQHF | TGCGCCAGCAGCCAAGTGCAGGTCAATCAGCCCCAGCATTTT
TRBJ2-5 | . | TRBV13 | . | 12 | CASSLAQETQYF | TGTGCCAGCAGCTTGGCCCAAGAGACCCAGTACTTC
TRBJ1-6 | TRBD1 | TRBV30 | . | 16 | CAWSEFGQGYDSPLHF | TGTGCCTGGAGTGAGTTCGGACAGGGTTACGATTCACCCCTCCACTTT
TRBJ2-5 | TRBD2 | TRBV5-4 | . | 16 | CASSSGLAGVRETQYF | TGTGCCAGCAGCTCCGGACTAGCGGGGGTACGGGAGACCCAGTACTTC
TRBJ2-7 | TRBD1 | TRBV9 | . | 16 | CASSVAGTGAGYEQYF | TGTGCCAGCAGCGTAGCCGGAACAGGGGCCGGCTACGAGCAGTACTTC
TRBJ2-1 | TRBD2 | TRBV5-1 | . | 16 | CASSGGVAGTYNEQFF | TGCGCCAGCAGCGGAGGGGTAGCGGGAACCTACAATGAGCAGTTCTTC
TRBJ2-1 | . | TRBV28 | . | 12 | CASRDANNEQFF | TGTGCCAGCCGGGACGCCAACAATGAGCAGTTCTTC
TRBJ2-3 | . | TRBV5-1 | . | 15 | CASSFGGRATDTQYF | TGCGCCAGCAGCTTCGGGGGCAGGGCCACAGATACGCAGTATTTT